The present TCR beta chain was sequenced within a study of T cells after yellow fever vaccination. The J segment lost 5 bases and the V segment lost 7 bases, leaving 13 bases of the junction unmatched. This CDR3 has 15 residues. The V gene's germline CDR1 is MNHNS and CDR2 SASEGT. TCRdb processed the 5' RACE reads anew with MiXCR; each CDR3 protein has one entry. The repertoire has 46,000 or so distinct CDR3 sequences, just under 6.5% of them found once; the top ten carry 8.5% to 12%. The sequenced sample was PBMCs, either bulk or a sorted T-cell subset (CD4+, CD8+, memory, or dextramer-sorted; not recorded which), obtained 45 days after the yellow fever booster vaccination. This clonotype originated in a man aged 25-45 years who received the YFV17D yellow fever vaccine. The chain couples TRBV6-1 to TRBJ2-5; 7 bases are a match to TRBD2. The CDR3 region is CASNGGSAGRETQYF. The CDR3 DNA sequence: TGTGCCAGCAATGGAGGGTCTGCCGGGAGGGAGACCCAGTACTTC.